This TCR beta chain is drawn from a study of OX40 agonist ivuxolimab in advanced cancers. Turning to the study itself: Earlier anti-PD-1, anti-PD-L1 or anti-CTLA-4 therapy was permitted; roughly 40% had received some.

Note on this clone: The antigen is unknown.

The repertoire was sequenced with immunoSEQ multiplex PCR; TCRdb's copy has only in-frame clones and lacks some. The data hold 55,000 to 75,000 clones, with approximately 80% observed a single time. This CDR3 is 17 amino acids long. The germline V gene encodes CDR1 LNHDA and CDR2 SQIVND (reference sequence). The trim removed 5 bases at V and 1 base at J, leaving 11 bases unmatched. Study-wide results and limits: The mean number of expanded clones was higher in CD8+ T cells than in CD4+. CD4+ and CD8+ blood T cells expanded clonally by week 6 at 0.1 to 3.0 mg/kg. Near-lowest levels of clonal expansion characterized partial responders at 0.1-3.0 mg/kg.

The V and J genes are TRBV19 and TRBJ1-5; 7 bases line up with TRBD1. Sequenced here: CD4+ or CD8+ T cells sorted from blood, sampled in a trial of the OX40 agonist ivuxolimab. The receptor was derived from an adult with an advanced solid tumor such as melanoma, head and neck, liver or kidney cancer. The CDR3: CASSPVNRGGSNQPQHF. DNA for the CDR3: TGTGCCAGTAGTCCGGTAAACAGGGGCGGCAGCAATCAGCCCCAGCATTTT.